This T cell receptor (beta chain) appears in the sequencing data of a study of cytomegalovirus exposure and HLA in healthy donors. PCR primers comprised 60 Vbeta and 13 Jbeta primers. Assay used: immunoSEQ multiplex PCR; TCRdb lists only in-frame clones, some missing. This sample has 120,000 or so clones, with about 81% found just once. Germline trimming cut 6 bases from V and 6 bases from J; bases unmatched to any gene: 12. Germline-derived CDR1 and CDR2 are SGDLS and YYNGEE. The CDR3 totals 16 residues. The rearrangement links TRBV9 to TRBJ2-1, with TRBD2 identical over 10 bases. The source material was PBMCs. This TCR was sampled from a woman aged 40 to 49 in good health and CMV-seropositive. CDR3 in DNA: TGTGCCAGCACCCATCCAAGCGGGAGGGCGCTCAATGAGCAGTTCTTC. Translated: CASTHPSGRALNEQFF.